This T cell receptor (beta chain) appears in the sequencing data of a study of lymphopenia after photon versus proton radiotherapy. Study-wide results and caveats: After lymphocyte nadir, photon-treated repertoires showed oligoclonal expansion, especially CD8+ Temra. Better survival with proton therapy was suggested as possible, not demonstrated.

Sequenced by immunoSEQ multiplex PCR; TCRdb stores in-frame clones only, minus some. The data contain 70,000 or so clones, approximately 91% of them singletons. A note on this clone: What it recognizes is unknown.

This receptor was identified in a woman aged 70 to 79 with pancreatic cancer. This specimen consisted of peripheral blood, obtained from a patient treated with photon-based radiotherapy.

The CDR3 DNA reads as TGTGCCACCAGCAGAGCTGATAGCGGGACCTACAATGAGCAGTTCTTC. It specifies CATSRADSGTYNEQFF. This chain uses TRBV15 with TRBJ2-1; 8 bases match TRBD2. The germline gives CDR1 LNHNV, CDR2 YYDKDF (reference sequence). The trim removed 1 base at V and 2 bases at J, leaving 4 bases unmatched. The CDR3 extends over 16 amino acids.